What follows are 4 T cell receptor beta chains derived from one specimen sequenced in a study of lymphopenia after photon versus proton radiotherapy. TCRdb's copy holds only in-frame clones and misses some; the assay was immunoSEQ multiplex PCR. This repertoire shows under 15,000 clones, 70% to 90% found once; its top ten account for 2.5% to 3.5%. The sequences come from peripheral blood, collected from a patient treated with proton-based radiotherapy. These TCRs come from a man between 60 and 75 years old with pancreatic cancer.

The count of this clone is one. This chain joins TRBV19 and TRBJ1-5; TRBD1 is a possible D gene (6 bases). The V end was cut by 6 bases, the J end by 4 bases, with 10 bases between. The CDR3 is 13 amino acids. CDR1 and CDR2 from the germline V gene are LNHDA and SQIVND (reference sequence). The CDR3: CASRQGWNQPQHF. In DNA form, the CDR3 reads TGTGCCAGTAGACAGGGATGGAATCAGCCCCAGCATTTT.

The chain is built from TRBV7-9 and TRBJ2-5, with 9 bases fitting TRBD1. The V gene's germline CDR1 is SEHNR and CDR2 FQNEAQ (reference sequence). The CDR3 loop spans 16 amino acids. Germline trimming cut 2 bases from V and 4 bases from J; bases unmatched to any gene: 8. CDR3 sequence (DNA): TGTGCCAGCAGCTTAAGGCGGGGACAGGGAGGAGAGACCCAGTACTTC. Its protein is CASSLRRGQGGETQYF. The variable domain in full, with the rest retrieved from reference TRBV7-9 and TRBJ2-5, is DTGVSQNPRHKITKRGQNVTFRCDPISEHNRLYWYRQTLGQGPEFLTYFQNEAQLEKSRLLSDRFSAERPKGSFSTLEIQRTEQGDSAMYLCASSLRRGQGGETQYFGPGTRLLVL.

The chain joins TRBV7-9 to TRBJ2-7; possibly TRBD2 for D (6 bases). The V gene's germline CDR1 is SEHNR and CDR2 FQNEAQ (reference sequence). V lost 4 bases to trimming and J lost 3 bases, with 22 bases between them. CDR3 length equals 17 residues. DNA for the CDR3: TGTGCCAGCAGCTCACCATTTAGCGGTGGGAGTTACTACGAGCAGTACTTC. It is translated as CASSSPFSGGSYYEQYF.

This chain joins TRBV11-2 and TRBJ2-2; D might be TRBD2 (5 bases). The CDR3 loop spans 17 amino acids. V gave up 0 bases and J gave up 0 bases, with 11 bases separating them. Looked up from germline, CDR1 is SGHAT and CDR2 is FQNNGV. CDR3 protein: CASSLDVTGSNTGELFF. DNA of the CDR3: TGTGCCAGCAGCTTAGATGTTACGGGGTCGAACACCGGGGAGCTGTTTTTT.